These 15 T cell receptor beta chains came from one sample sequenced in a study of blood T cell repertoires in COVID-19. The table came from immunoSEQ multiplex PCR; TCRdb's copy has only in-frame clones and leaves some out. The table includes some 120,000 clones, around 79% detected once. The sequenced sample was peripheral blood. Receptors were obtained from a man older than 75 with acute or convalescent COVID-19.

V usage is TRBV6-5 and J usage is TRBJ2-7; TRBD1 matches at 9 bases. The length of the CDR3 is 11 residues. In germline, CDR1 is MNHEY, CDR2 SVGAGI. The V gene end was trimmed by 8 bases and the J gene end by 6 bases; junction bases not matched to a gene: 2. This chain's CDR3 is CASQTGGEQYF. As DNA, the CDR3 is TGTGCCAGCCAGACAGGGGGCGAGCAGTACTTC.

This clone has just a few counts. The chain uses TRBV6-5 and TRBJ2-1; D is unclear. Trimming took off 6 bases at V and 4 bases at J, with 7 bases between the two ends. There are 12 residues in the CDR3. Per the germline V gene, CDR1 is MNHEY and CDR2 is SVGAGI. The CDR3 bases are TGTGCCAGCAGGACACAGTACAATGAGCAGTTCTTC. Protein product: CASRTQYNEQFF.

CDR3 DNA: TGTGCCAGCACCGGGGGAGCGGGGGCCCCGGACACCGGGGAGCTGTTTTTT. Translating it yields CASTGGAGAPDTGELFF. The chain has TRBV21-1 and TRBJ2-2; TRBD2, the table's D call, was not compared with the DNA. TRBV21-1 is noted as a pseudogene. The CDR3 loop spans 17 amino acids.

The chain carries TRBV7-9 and TRBJ2-5; a possible D gene is TRBD1 (6 bases). There are 14 residues in the CDR3. V was shortened by 1 base and J by 5 bases, with 11 bases between the two germline ends. In germline, CDR1 is SEHNR, CDR2 FQNEAQ (reference sequence). Here the CDR3 reads CASSLDRVYETQYF. The CDR3 DNA is TGTGCCAGCAGCTTAGACAGGGTCTACGAGACCCAGTACTTC.

The rearrangement uses TRBV6-5 and TRBJ1-2, with D tentatively TRBD1 (6 bases). V was pared by 6 bases and J by 0 bases, with 11 bases between. CDR3 length: 14 amino acids. Looked up from germline, CDR1 is MNHEY and CDR2 is SVGAGI. The DNA for the CDR3 is TGTGCCAGCAGACGACAGGCCACTAACTATGGCTACACCTTC. Encoded protein: CASRRQATNYGYTF.

The J gene is TRBJ2-1, the V gene TRBV7-2, with 11 bases fitting TRBD2. J lost 6 bases, V lost 5 bases, and 9 bases had no gene match. The CDR3 runs to 16 residues. Germline V gene sequence: CDR1 SGHTA, CDR2 FQGNSA. CDR3 nucleotide sequence: TGTGCCAGCAGCAAACGTAGCGGGGGGGAAGTCAATGAGCAGTTCTTC. Translated, it gives CASSKRSGGEVNEQFF. Combining the CDR3 with reference TRBV7-2 and TRBJ2-1 gives the whole variable domain GAGVSQSPSNKVTEKGKDVELRCDPISGHTALYWYRQSLGQGLEFLIYFQGNSAPDKSGLPSDRFSAERTGGSVSTLTIQRTQQEDSAVYLCASSKRSGGEVNEQFFGPGTRLTVL.

The J gene is TRBJ2-2, the V gene TRBV4-1; no clear D gene. Trimming took 3 bases from V and 3 from J, leaving 11 bases between them. Germline assignment: CDR1 MGHRA and CDR2 YSYEKL. This CDR3 is 15 amino acids long. The CDR3 loop reads CASSQANRDTGELFF. CDR3 in DNA: TGCGCCAGCAGCCAGGCTAACCGGGACACCGGGGAGCTGTTTTTT.

This chain links TRBV19 with TRBJ2-1, with 10 positions matching TRBD2. V lost 11 bases to trimming and J lost 7 bases; unmatched junction nucleotides: 11. Looked up from germline, CDR1 is LNHDA and CDR2 is SQIVND (reference sequence). The CDR3 runs 14 residues. The CDR3 sequence is CASLSSGGVNEQFF. In DNA, the CDR3 is TGTGCCTCTCTTTCGAGCGGGGGGGTGAATGAGCAGTTCTTC. Full variable domain (outside the CDR3, taken from reference TRBV19 and TRBJ2-1): DGGITQSPKYLFRKEGQNVTLSCEQNLNHDAMYWYRQDPGQGLRLIYYSQIVNDFQKGDIAEGYSVSREKKESFPLTVTSAQKNPTAFYLCASLSSGGVNEQFFGPGTRLTVL.

The chain recombines TRBV12-3 or TRBV12-4 with TRBJ2-3; 7 positions match TRBD1. This CDR3 is 12 amino acids long. J lost 4 bases, V lost 7 bases, and 2 bases had no gene match. The CDR3 nucleotides are TGTGCCAGCACCGACAGGGCAGATACGCAGTATTTT. Its protein is CASTDRADTQYF.

Remarks on this clone: Within the sample, other DNA sequences also encode this same CDR3. The chain carries TRBV30 and TRBJ2-5; TRBD2 agrees at 9 bases. V dropped 1 base and J dropped 1; count of bases not matched to a gene: 7. This CDR3 comprises 16 residues. CDR1 is GTSNPN, CDR2 SVGIG, per germline (reference sequence). The CDR3 sequence is CAWSGLAGGGQETQYF. The CDR3, as DNA: TGTGCCTGGAGTGGACTCGCGGGGGGGGGCCAAGAGACCCAGTACTTC.

A note on this clone: The junction differs from germline at one of its ends, possibly a read error. The rearrangement joins TRBV7-2 to TRBJ2-7, with 10 nucleotides matching TRBD2. This CDR3 has 13 residues. CDR1 is SGHTA, CDR2 FQGNSA, per germline. Here the CDR3 DNA reads TGTGCCAGCAGGTTAGCGGGGGGCTACGAGCAGTACTTC. This gives the protein CASRLAGGYEQYF.

This chain uses TRBV19 with TRBJ2-1; 12 bases are shared with TRBD1. Trimming at V came to 5 bases and at J to 4 bases, leaving 6 bases not matched to a gene. Germline loops: CDR1 LNHDA, CDR2 SQIVND (reference sequence). The CDR3 has 16 amino acids. This CDR3 reads CASSWGQGASYNEQFF. CDR3 DNA sequence: TGTGCCAGTAGTTGGGGACAGGGGGCTTCATACAATGAGCAGTTCTTC.

The rearrangement uses TRBV18 and TRBJ1-5; TRBD1 aligns across 8 bases. The CDR3 is 13 amino acids. V lost 3 bases and J lost 5; bases outside the gene matches: 0. Germline CDR1 is KGHSH and CDR2 is LQKENI. The chain's CDR3 is CASSPTGDQPQHF. The CDR3 DNA follows: TGTGCCAGCTCACCGACAGGGGATCAGCCCCAGCATTTT.

The chain is built from TRBV13 and TRBJ1-1, with D unclear. The CDR3 has 11 amino acids. Germline assignment: CDR1 PRHDT and CDR2 FYEKMQ (reference sequence). Trimming took off 0 bases at V and 10 bases at J, with 6 bases between the two ends. In nucleotides, the CDR3 is TGTGCCAGCAGCTTAGGGTCAGGAGCTTTCTTT. Its protein is CASSLGSGAFF. The full variable domain, rest sourced from reference TRBV13 and TRBJ1-1, is AAGVIQSPRHLIKEKRETATLKCYPIPRHDTVYWYQQGPGQDPQFLISFYEKMQSDKGSIPDRFSAQQFSDYHSELNMSSLELGDSALYFCASSLGSGAFFGQGTRLTVV.

This clone occurred a few times. J is TRBJ2-5 and V is TRBV29-1; 11 bases are a match to TRBD1. The CDR3 totals 14 residues. Losses at the gene ends were 2 bases for V and 5 bases for J; bases not matched to a gene: 4. Germline V lookup: CDR1 SQVTM, CDR2 ANQGSEA. The CDR3 loop reads CSVERDRGWETQYF. CDR3 DNA: TGCAGCGTTGAACGGGACAGGGGGTGGGAGACCCAGTACTTC. Combining the CDR3 with reference TRBV29-1 and TRBJ2-5 gives the whole variable domain SAVISQKPSRDICQRGTSLTIQCQVDSQVTMMFWYRQQPGQSLTLIATANQGSEATYESGFVIDKFPISRPNLTFSTLTVSNMSPEDSSIYLCSVERDRGWETQYFGPGTRLLVL.